Listed below are T cell receptor beta chains from one sample, sequenced in a study of cytomegalovirus exposure and HLA in healthy donors. Sequencing used immunoSEQ multiplex PCR; TCRdb keeps in-frame clones, though not all of them. The sample yields around 110,000 clones, roughly three fifths seen once. Specimen: PBMCs. These receptors were collected from a woman aged 40 to 50 in good health and CMV-seropositive. The CDR3 runs from the conserved cysteine through the conserved F or W. Each record gives: CDR3 length, clone size, J gene, V gene, D gene, CDR3 protein, CDR3 DNA. A D gene is named only where the DNA matches it firmly. Rows may omit the clone size; those that give it use once, few, many or a size class.

14,.,TRBJ1-4,TRBV27,.,CASSLQGVGEKLFF,TGTGCCAGCAGTTTACAAGGGGTGGGTGAAAAACTGTTTTTT
12,few,TRBJ1-1,TRBV29-1,.,CSVRIATTEAFF,TGCAGCGTGAGGATAGCGACGACTGAAGCTTTCTTT
13,.,TRBJ1-1,TRBV2,TRBD1,CASSATGVAEAFF,TGTGCCAGCAGTGCGACAGGGGTCGCTGAAGCTTTCTTT
16,.,TRBJ2-7,TRBV6-6,TRBD2,CASTTSGRVPIYEQYF,TGTGCCAGCACGACTAGCGGGAGGGTACCTATATACGAGCAGTACTTC
16,.,TRBJ1-3,TRBV9,.,CASSDHGQRYGNTIYF,TGTGCCAGCAGCGACCATGGACAGCGATATGGAAACACCATATATTTT
14,.,TRBJ2-2,TRBV6-7,TRBD2,CATNRAGGTGELFF,TGTGCCACCAACCGGGCGGGGGGGACCGGGGAGCTGTTTTTT
15,.,TRBJ2-1,TRBV2,.,CASKEAGSPYNEQFF,TGTGCCAGCAAGGAAGCCGGGAGCCCCTACAATGAGCAGTTCTTC
14,.,TRBJ1-2,TRBV19,.,CASMITSVNYGYTF,TGTGCCAGTATGATTACCTCGGTTAACTATGGCTACACCTTC
15,.,TRBJ2-3,TRBV25-1,.,CASAQTGGVFDTQYF,TGTGCCAGCGCCCAGACAGGAGGCGTTTTTGATACGCAGTATTTT
18,.,TRBJ2-5,TRBV9,.,CASSAPPFYPAGEETQYF,TGTGCCAGCAGCGCTCCGCCCTTTTATCCGGCAGGGGAAGAGACCCAGTACTTC
15,.,TRBJ1-5,TRBV18,.,CASSPVMGAREPQHF,TGTGCCAGCTCACCAGTTATGGGGGCACGGGAGCCCCAGCATTTT
15,.,TRBJ1-4,TRBV7-3,.,CSSSPVGREIEKLFF,TGTTCCAGCAGCCCGGTAGGGCGGGAAATCGAAAAACTGTTTTTT
13,.,TRBJ1-2,TRBV7-8,.,CASSGRADYGYTF,TGTGCCAGCAGCGGCAGGGCGGACTATGGCTACACCTTC
14,.,TRBJ1-2,TRBV7-2,TRBD1,CASSLADRGPGYTF,TGTGCCAGCAGCCTCGCGGACAGGGGGCCTGGCTACACCTTC
16,.,TRBJ2-7,TRBV6-4,TRBD2,CASSLTTSGRAYEQYF,TGTGCCAGCAGCTTGACGACTAGCGGGAGGGCCTACGAGCAGTACTTC
13,.,TRBJ2-7,TRBV27,.,CASSTGQPYEQYF,TGTGCCAGCAGTACAGGACAGCCCTACGAGCAGTACTTC
18,.,TRBJ1-5,TRBV7-8,.,CASSSSNLQGFSNQPQHF,TGTGCCAGCAGCTCTAGCAACCTTCAGGGGTTTAGCAATCAGCCCCAGCATTTT
15,.,TRBJ1-5,TRBV4-2,.,CASSQAADLNQPQHF,TGTGCCAGCAGCCAAGCCGCGGATTTAAATCAGCCCCAGCATTTT
11,few,TRBJ2-7,TRBV20-1,.,CSARKGGEQYF,TGCAGTGCTAGAAAAGGAGGCGAGCAGTACTTC
16,.,TRBJ2-1,TRBV7-9,TRBD2,CASSLGPGTSGNEQFF,TGTGCCAGCAGCTTAGGTCCCGGGACTAGTGGGAATGAGCAGTTCTTC
14,few,TRBJ1-2,TRBV9,.,CASSATVARGGYTF,TGTGCCAGCAGCGCGACCGTGGCCCGGGGTGGCTACACCTTC
11,few,TRBJ1-4,TRBV20-1,.,CSASSEGRLFF,TGCAGTGCTAGTTCGGAGGGGCGACTGTTTTTT
15,.,TRBJ2-7,TRBV7-9,.,CASSFLLDQAGEQYF,TGTGCCAGCAGCTTTCTTCTAGATCAAGCGGGCGAGCAGTACTTC
14,.,TRBJ2-5,TRBV7-9,.,CASSLQGGWETQYF,TGTGCCAGCAGCTTACAGGGGGGATGGGAGACCCAGTACTTC
16,.,TRBJ1-2,TRBV30,.,CAWSVGIGRANYGYTF,TGTGCCTGGAGTGTAGGGATCGGCAGGGCTAACTATGGCTACACCTTC
15,few,TRBJ1-5,TRBV16,.,CASTLTGISNQPQHF,TGTGCCAGCACCTTGACAGGAATTAGCAATCAGCCCCAGCATTTT
16,.,TRBJ2-3,TRBV7-3,TRBD1,CASSLNGQGIFDTQYF,TGTGCCAGCAGCTTAAACGGACAGGGCATATTTGATACGCAGTATTTT
16,.,TRBJ2-7,TRBV27,.,CASRNPNGGGLYEQYF,TGTGCCAGCAGAAACCCGAATGGGGGGGGCCTCTACGAGCAGTACTTC
14,once,TRBJ2-7,TRBV15,.,CATSRGLEPYEQYF,TGTGCCACCAGCAGAGGACTAGAGCCCTACGAGCAGTACTTC
14,.,TRBJ1-5,TRBV6-1,TRBD1,CASSLRDSRQPQHF,TGTGCCAGCAGCCTCCGGGACAGTAGGCAGCCCCAGCATTTT
13,.,TRBJ1-1,TRBV5-4,.,CASSPPSGEEAFF,TGTGCCAGCAGCCCTCCCTCGGGTGAAGAAGCTTTCTTT
11,few,TRBJ2-1,TRBV27,.,CASSLYNEQFF,TGTGCCAGCAGTCTTTACAATGAGCAGTTCTTC
18,few,TRBJ1-2,TRBV4-1,TRBD1,CASSSWGTRGTGNYGYTF,TGCGCCAGCAGCTCTTGGGGGACACGCGGGACAGGGAATTATGGCTACACCTTC
16,.,TRBJ2-2,TRBV9,.,CASSVATSGKAGELFF,TGTGCCAGCAGCGTAGCTACGTCAGGGAAGGCCGGGGAGCTGTTTTTT
13,.,TRBJ2-7,TRBV4-3,TRBD2,CASSPREGGEQYF,TGCGCCAGCAGCCCCCGGGAGGGCGGTGAGCAGTACTTC
15,.,TRBJ1-5,TRBV7-2,.,CATHPTGGRDQPQHF,TGTGCCACCCATCCAACAGGTGGGAGGGATCAGCCCCAGCATTTT
16,few,TRBJ1-1,TRBV18,.,CASSLGQMKMNTEAFF,TGTGCCAGCTCACTCGGACAGATGAAGATGAACACTGAAGCTTTCTTT
13,.,TRBJ2-7,TRBV7-2,.,CASTFGGRSEQYF,TGTGCCAGCACCTTTGGGGGGAGAAGCGAGCAGTACTTC
15,.,TRBJ2-7,TRBV7-2,TRBD1,CASSVSPGQGHEQYF,TGTGCCAGCAGCGTCTCACCGGGACAGGGACACGAGCAGTACTTC
14,few,TRBJ1-5,TRBV27,TRBD1,CASSLTGSNQPQHF,TGTGCCAGCAGTTTGACAGGGAGCAATCAGCCCCAGCATTTT
17,.,TRBJ1-6,TRBV14,.,CASSQDQGWSYNSPLHF,TGTGCCAGCAGCCAAGATCAGGGTTGGTCCTATAATTCACCCCTCCACTTT